This T cell receptor beta chain was profiled in a study of cytomegalovirus exposure and HLA in healthy donors. Study details: In terms of ancestry, the Caucasian-associated cluster contained about 81% of the roughly 400 genotyped donors. Study-wide points: While the bulk of TCR sequences proved rare, some public TCRs turned up in many donors. Highest at DRB1 and lowest at HLA-C, TCR association rates differed among HLA loci in a later analysis.

Both 60 Vbeta primers and 13 Jbeta primers went into the PCR. The method was immunoSEQ multiplex PCR; TCRdb's version includes in-frame clones alone and lacks a portion of them. The sample consists of over 65,000 clones, 75% to 85% of them appearing once. CDR3 length: 16 amino acids. Germline V lookup: CDR1 SGHTA, CDR2 FQGTGA. J gave up 3 bases and V 5 bases, and 7 bases lay outside the gene matches. A note on this clone: Its antigen remains unidentified.

Sequenced: PBMCs. This chain connects TRBV7-3 to TRBJ2-2; 9 nucleotides agree with TRBD1. This clonotype originated in a human donor in good health. This chain's CDR3 is CASSAGQGSYTGELFF. DNA of the CDR3: TGTGCCAGCAGCGCCGGACAGGGGTCGTACACCGGGGAGCTGTTTTTT.